The T cell receptor (beta chain) described here comes from a study of response to subunit inactivated influenza vaccine. One entry per CDR3 protein results from TCRdb running MiXCR on the RT-PCR reads. The table includes about 650,000 distinct CDR3 sequences, about 14% detected once. Comments on this clonotype: The antigen remains unidentified.

General study results and limits: Few additional T cells are recruited per seasonal influenza vaccination, authors suggested.

The ends lost 6 bases at V and 1 base at J; junction bases unmatched: 15. In germline, CDR1 is MNHEY, CDR2 SVGAGI. There are 19 residues in the CDR3. The specimen was PBMCs from blood, collected 14 to 15 days before vaccination. This chain uses TRBV6-5 with TRBJ2-5; 12 bases agree with TRBD2. The TCR originated in a man over 45 who received an inactivated influenza vaccine. The CDR3 DNA is TGTGCCAGCAGCTATCATCTAGCGGGAGGGCCGACCCTCCAAGAGACCCAGTACTTC. This translates into CASSYHLAGGPTLQETQYF.